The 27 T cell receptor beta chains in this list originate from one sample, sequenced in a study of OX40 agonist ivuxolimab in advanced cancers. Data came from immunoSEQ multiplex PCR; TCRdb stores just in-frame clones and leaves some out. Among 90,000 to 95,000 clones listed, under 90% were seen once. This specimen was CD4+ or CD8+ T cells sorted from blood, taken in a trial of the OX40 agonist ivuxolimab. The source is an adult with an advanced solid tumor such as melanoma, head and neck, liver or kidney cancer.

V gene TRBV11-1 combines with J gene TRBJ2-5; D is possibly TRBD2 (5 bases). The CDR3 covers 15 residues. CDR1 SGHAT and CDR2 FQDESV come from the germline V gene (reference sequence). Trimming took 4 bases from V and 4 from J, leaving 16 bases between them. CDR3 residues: CASSWELQPGETQYF. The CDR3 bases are TGTGCCAGCAGCTGGGAGCTACAGCCGGGAGAGACCCAGTACTTC. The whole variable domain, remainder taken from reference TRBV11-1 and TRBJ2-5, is EAEVAQSPRYKITEKSQAVAFWCDPISGHATLYWYRQILGQGPELLVQFQDESVVDDSQLPKDRFSAERLKGVDSTLKIQPAELGDSAMYLCASSWELQPGETQYFGPGTRLLVL.

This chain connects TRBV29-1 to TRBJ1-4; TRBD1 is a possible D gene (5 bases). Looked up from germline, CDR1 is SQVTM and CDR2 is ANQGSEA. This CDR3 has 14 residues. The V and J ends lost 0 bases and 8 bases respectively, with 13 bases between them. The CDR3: CSVEDGRAREKLFF. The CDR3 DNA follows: TGCAGCGTTGAAGACGGCAGGGCGCGGGAAAAACTGTTTTTT.

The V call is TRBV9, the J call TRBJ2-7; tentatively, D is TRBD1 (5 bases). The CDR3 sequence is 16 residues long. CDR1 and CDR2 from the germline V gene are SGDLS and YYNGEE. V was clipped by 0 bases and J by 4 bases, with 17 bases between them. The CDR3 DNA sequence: TGTGCCAGCAGCGTAGCTGGAGACAGCCTGCCTTACGAGCAGTACTTC. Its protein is CASSVAGDSLPYEQYF.

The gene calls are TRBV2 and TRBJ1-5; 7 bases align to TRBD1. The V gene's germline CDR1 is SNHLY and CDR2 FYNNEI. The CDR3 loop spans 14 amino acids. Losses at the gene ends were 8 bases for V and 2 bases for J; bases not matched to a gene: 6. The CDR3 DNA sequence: TGTGCCAGCGACCAGGGGGGGGGCAATCAGCCCCAGCATTTT. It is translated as CASDQGGGNQPQHF.

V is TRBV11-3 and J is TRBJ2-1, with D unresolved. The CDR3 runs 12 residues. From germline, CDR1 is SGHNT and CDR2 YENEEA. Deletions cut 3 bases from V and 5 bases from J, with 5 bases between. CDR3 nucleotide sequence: TGTGCCAGCAGCTTGGTCGACAATGAGCAGTTCTTC. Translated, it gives CASSLVDNEQFF. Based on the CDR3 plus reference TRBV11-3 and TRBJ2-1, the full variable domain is EAGVVQSPRYKIIEKKQPVAFWCNPISGHNTLYWYLQNLGQGPELLIRYENEEAVDDSQLPKDRFSAERLKGVDSTLKIQPAELGDSAVYLCASSLVDNEQFFGPGTRLTVL.

Here the CDR3 DNA reads TGTGCCAGCAGTGAGGACGCCTATAGCACAGATACGCAGTATTTT. It encodes CASSEDAYSTDTQYF. The rearrangement links TRBV6-1 to TRBJ2-3; D uncertain. The CDR3 totals 15 residues. The V end was cut by 3 bases, the J end by 0 bases, with 10 bases between. Germline values: CDR1 MNHNS, CDR2 SASEGT.

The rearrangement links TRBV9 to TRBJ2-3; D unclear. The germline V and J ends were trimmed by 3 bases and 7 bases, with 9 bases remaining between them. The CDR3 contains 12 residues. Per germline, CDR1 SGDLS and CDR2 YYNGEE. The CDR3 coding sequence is TGTGCCAGCAGCGGCTTTTGGAATACGCAGTATTTT. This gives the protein CASSGFWNTQYF.

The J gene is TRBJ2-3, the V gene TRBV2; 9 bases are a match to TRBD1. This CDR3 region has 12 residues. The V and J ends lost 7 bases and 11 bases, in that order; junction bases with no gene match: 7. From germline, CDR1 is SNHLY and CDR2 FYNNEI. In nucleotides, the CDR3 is TGTGCCAGCACCTCGGACAGGGGAGGGCAGTATTTT. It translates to CASTSDRGGQYF.

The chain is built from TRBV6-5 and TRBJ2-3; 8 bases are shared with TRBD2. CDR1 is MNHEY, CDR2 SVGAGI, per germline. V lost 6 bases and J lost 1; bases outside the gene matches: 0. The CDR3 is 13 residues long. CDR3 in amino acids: CASRRGGTDTQYF. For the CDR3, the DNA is TGTGCCAGCAGGCGGGGGGGCACAGATACGCAGTATTTT.

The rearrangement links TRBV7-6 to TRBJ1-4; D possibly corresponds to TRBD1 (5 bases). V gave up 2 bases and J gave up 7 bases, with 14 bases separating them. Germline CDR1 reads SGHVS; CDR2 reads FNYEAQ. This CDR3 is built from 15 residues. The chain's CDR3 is CASSLSGALVEKLFF. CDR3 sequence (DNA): TGTGCCAGCAGCTTATCTGGGGCGCTTGTTGAAAAACTGTTTTTT.

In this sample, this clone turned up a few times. This CDR3 is CASSLGGDQPQHF. As DNA, the CDR3 is TGTGCCAGCAGCTTAGGGGGCGATCAGCCCCAGCATTTT. The J gene is TRBJ1-5, the V gene TRBV11-1, with D possibly being TRBD1 (5 bases). Germline V lookup: CDR1 SGHAT, CDR2 FQDESV (reference sequence). Trimming shortened V by 1 base and J by 5 bases, and 6 bases separated the two germline ends. CDR3 size: 13 residues.

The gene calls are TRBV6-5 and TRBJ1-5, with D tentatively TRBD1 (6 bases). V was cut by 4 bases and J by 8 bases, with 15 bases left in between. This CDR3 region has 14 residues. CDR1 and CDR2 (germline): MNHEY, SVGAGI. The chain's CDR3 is CASSSLGGAEPQHF. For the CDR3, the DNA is TGTGCCAGCAGTTCTTTGGGGGGGGCTGAGCCCCAGCATTTT.

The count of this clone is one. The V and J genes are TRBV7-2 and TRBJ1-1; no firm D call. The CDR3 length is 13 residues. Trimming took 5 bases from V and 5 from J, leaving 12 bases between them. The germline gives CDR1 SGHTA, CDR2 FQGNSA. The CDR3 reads CASSPTTQTEAFF. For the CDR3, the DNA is TGTGCCAGCAGCCCCACTACGCAGACTGAAGCTTTCTTT. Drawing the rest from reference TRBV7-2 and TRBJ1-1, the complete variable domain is GAGVSQSPSNKVTEKGKDVELRCDPISGHTALYWYRQSLGQGLEFLIYFQGNSAPDKSGLPSDRFSAERTGGSVSTLTIQRTQQEDSAVYLCASSPTTQTEAFFGQGTRLTVV.

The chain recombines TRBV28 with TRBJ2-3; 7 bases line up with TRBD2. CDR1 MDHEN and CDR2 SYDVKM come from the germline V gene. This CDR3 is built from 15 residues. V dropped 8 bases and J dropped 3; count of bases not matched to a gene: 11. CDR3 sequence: CASASLALGTDTQYF. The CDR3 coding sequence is TGTGCCAGCGCGTCACTAGCGTTGGGGACAGATACGCAGTATTTT.

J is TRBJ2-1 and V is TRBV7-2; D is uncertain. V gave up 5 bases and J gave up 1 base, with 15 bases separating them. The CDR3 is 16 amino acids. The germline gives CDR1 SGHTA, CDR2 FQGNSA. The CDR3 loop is CASSARRTKSYNEQFF. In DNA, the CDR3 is TGTGCCAGCAGCGCGAGAAGGACGAAGTCCTACAATGAGCAGTTCTTC.

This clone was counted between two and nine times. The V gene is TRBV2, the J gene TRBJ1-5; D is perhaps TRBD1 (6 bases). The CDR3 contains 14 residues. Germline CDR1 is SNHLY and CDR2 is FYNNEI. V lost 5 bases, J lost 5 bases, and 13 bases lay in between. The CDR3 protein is CASSNRDTYQPQHF. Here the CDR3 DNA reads TGTGCCAGCAGTAACCGGGACACCTATCAGCCCCAGCATTTT.

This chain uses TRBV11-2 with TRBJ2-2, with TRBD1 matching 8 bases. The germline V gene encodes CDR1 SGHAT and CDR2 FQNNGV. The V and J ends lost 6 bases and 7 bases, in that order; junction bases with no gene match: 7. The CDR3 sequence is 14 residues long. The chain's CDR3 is CASRQLTGVGELFF. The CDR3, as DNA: TGTGCCAGCAGGCAATTGACAGGGGTCGGGGAGCTGTTTTTT.

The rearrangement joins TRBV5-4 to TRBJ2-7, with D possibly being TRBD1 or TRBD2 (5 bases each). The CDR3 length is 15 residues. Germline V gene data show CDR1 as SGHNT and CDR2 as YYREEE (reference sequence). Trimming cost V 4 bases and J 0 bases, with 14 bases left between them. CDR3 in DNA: TGTGCCAGCAGCCAAGAGGGGACGAGCTCCTACGAGCAGTACGTC. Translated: CASSQEGTSSYEQYV.

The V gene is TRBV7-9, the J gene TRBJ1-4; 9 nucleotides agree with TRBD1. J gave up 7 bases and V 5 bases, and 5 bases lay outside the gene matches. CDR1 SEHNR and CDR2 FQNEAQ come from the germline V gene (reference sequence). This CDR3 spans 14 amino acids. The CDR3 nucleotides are TGTGCCAGCAGCCCGGGACAGGGTAGTGAAAAACTGTTTTTT. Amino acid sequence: CASSPGQGSEKLFF.

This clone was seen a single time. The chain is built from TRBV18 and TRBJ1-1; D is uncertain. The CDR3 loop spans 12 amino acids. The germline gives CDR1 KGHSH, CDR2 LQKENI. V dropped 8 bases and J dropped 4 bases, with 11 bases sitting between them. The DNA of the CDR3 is TGTGCCAGCCACGCGGCGGGCACTGAAGCTTTCTTT. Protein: CASHAAGTEAFF.

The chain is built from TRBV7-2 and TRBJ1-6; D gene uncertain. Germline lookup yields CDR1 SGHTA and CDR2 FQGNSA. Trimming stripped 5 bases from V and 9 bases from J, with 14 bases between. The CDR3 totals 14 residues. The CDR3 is CASSPRGVGSPLHF. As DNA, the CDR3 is TGTGCCAGCAGCCCTCGCGGGGTAGGTTCACCCCTCCACTTT.

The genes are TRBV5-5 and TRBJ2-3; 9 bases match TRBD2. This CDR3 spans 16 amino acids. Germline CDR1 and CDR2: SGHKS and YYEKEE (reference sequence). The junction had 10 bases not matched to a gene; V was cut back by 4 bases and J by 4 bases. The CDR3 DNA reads TGTGCCAGCAGCCTCGGCGGGGGGGCCAGGGCAGATACGCAGTATTTT. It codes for CASSLGGGARADTQYF.

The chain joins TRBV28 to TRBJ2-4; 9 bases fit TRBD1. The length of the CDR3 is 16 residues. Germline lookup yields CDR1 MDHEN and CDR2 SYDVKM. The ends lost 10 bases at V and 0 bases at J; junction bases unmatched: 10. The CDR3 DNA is TGTGCCACCGAAGGGACAGGGCATCGAGCCAAAAACATTCAGTACTTC. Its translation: CATEGTGHRAKNIQYF.

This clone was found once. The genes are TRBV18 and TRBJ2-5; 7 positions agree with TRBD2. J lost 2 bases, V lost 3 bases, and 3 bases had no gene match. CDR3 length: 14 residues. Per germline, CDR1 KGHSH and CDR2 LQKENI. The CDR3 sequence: CASSPPGLQETQYF. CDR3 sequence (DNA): TGTGCCAGCTCACCGCCGGGACTACAAGAGACCCAGTACTTC.

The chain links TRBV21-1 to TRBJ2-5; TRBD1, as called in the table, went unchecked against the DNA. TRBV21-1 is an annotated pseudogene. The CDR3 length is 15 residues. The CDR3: CASSNGTVRQETQYF. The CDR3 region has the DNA TGTGCCAGCAGCAATGGGACAGTCCGCCAAGAGACCCAGTACTTC.

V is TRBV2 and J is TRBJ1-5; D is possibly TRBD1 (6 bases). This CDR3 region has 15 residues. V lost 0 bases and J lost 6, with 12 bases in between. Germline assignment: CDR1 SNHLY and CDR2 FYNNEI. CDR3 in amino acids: CASSEARRGGQPQHF. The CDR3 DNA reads TGTGCCAGCAGTGAAGCGCGACGAGGGGGTCAGCCCCAGCATTTT.

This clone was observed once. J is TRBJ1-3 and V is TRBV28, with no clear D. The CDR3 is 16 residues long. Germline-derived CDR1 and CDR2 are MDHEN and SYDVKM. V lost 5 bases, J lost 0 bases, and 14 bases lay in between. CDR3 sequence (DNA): TGTGCCAGCAGTCTAACCCTCCCCGGCTCTGGAAACACCATATATTTT. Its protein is CASSLTLPGSGNTIYF.